The rows below give T cell receptor beta chains drawn from one sample of a study of OX40 agonist ivuxolimab in advanced cancers. Method: immunoSEQ multiplex PCR; TCRdb's copy keeps in-frame clones and lacks some. Of about 44,000 clones in the sample, 65% to 85% were seen once. The sequencing used CD4+ or CD8+ T cells sorted from blood, collected in a trial of the OX40 agonist ivuxolimab. The receptors were gathered from an adult with an advanced solid tumor such as melanoma, head and neck, liver or kidney cancer. Both conserved end residues are part of each CDR3. D genes are given only for firm matches. Only part of the rows carry a size: once, few, many, or a class if the clone is expanded.

J gene: TRBJ2-3; V gene: TRBV30; clone size: NA; D gene: NA; CDR3 DNA: TGTGCCTGGAGTCGTCAAAGCACAGATACGCAGTATTTT; CDR3 protein: CAWSRQSTDTQYF
J gene: TRBJ2-3; V gene: TRBV7-3; clone size: NA; D gene: NA; CDR3 DNA: TGTGCCAGCAGCCACCGGGAGAGGGATACGCAGTATTTT; CDR3 protein: CASSHRERDTQYF
J gene: TRBJ1-3; V gene: TRBV9; clone size: NA; D gene: TRBD1; CDR3 DNA: TGTGCCAGCAGCGTAGGTTCTCGACAGGGGGCAAACACCATATATTTT; CDR3 protein: CASSVGSRQGANTIYF
J gene: TRBJ2-1; V gene: TRBV6-6; clone size: few; D gene: NA; CDR3 DNA: TGTGCCAGCAGTTGGGAGGTAAATGAGCAGTTCTTC; CDR3 protein: CASSWEVNEQFF
J gene: TRBJ2-3; V gene: TRBV5-1; clone size: NA; D gene: NA; CDR3 DNA: TGCGCCAGCAGCTTGGACAGCACAGATACGCAGTATTTT; CDR3 protein: CASSLDSTDTQYF
J gene: TRBJ1-1; V gene: TRBV5-4; clone size: NA; D gene: TRBD1; CDR3 DNA: TGTGCCAGCAGCCCAGGGGGCACTGAAGCTTTCTTT; CDR3 protein: CASSPGGTEAFF
J gene: TRBJ1-5; V gene: TRBV18; clone size: NA; D gene: NA; CDR3 DNA: TGTGCCAGCTCACCCGGAGTCAATCAGCCCCAGCATTTT; CDR3 protein: CASSPGVNQPQHF
J gene: TRBJ1-2; V gene: TRBV6-1; clone size: NA; D gene: TRBD1; CDR3 DNA: TGTGCCAGCAGTTTACGCCGGACAGGGAACTATGGCTACACCTTC; CDR3 protein: CASSLRRTGNYGYTF
J gene: TRBJ1-3; V gene: TRBV30; clone size: NA; D gene: NA; CDR3 DNA: TGTGCCTGGAGTGCCCTTACTGGAAACACCATATATTTT; CDR3 protein: CAWSALTGNTIYF
J gene: TRBJ1-5; V gene: TRBV5-1; clone size: NA; D gene: NA; CDR3 DNA: TGCGCCAGCAGCTTGGCCCCCGGAGGAGCAGGACAGCCCCAGCATTTT; CDR3 protein: CASSLAPGGAGQPQHF
J gene: TRBJ2-7; V gene: TRBV28; clone size: NA; D gene: NA; CDR3 DNA: TGTGCCAGCAGTTTACGGGCTGCGGGATTTCTGGCCGAGCAGTACTTC; CDR3 protein: CASSLRAAGFLAEQYF
J gene: TRBJ2-3; V gene: TRBV25-1; clone size: NA; D gene: NA; CDR3 DNA: TGTGCCAGCAGTCCTACCCGGGACTCCCGGGGAGCAGATACGCAGTATTTT; CDR3 protein: CASSPTRDSRGADTQYF
J gene: TRBJ1-1; V gene: TRBV6-5; clone size: NA; D gene: NA; CDR3 DNA: TGTGCCAGCAAAGTACAGGGGAACACTGAAGCTTTCTTT; CDR3 protein: CASKVQGNTEAFF
J gene: TRBJ2-5; V gene: TRBV29-1; clone size: few; D gene: NA; CDR3 DNA: TGCAGCGTTGTAGGGCCCGGAGAGACCCAGTACTTC; CDR3 protein: CSVVGPGETQYF
J gene: TRBJ1-1; V gene: TRBV5-1; clone size: NA; D gene: NA; CDR3 DNA: TGCGCCAGCAGCTTAGGTGGCCTGGGAACTGAAGCTTTCTTT; CDR3 protein: CASSLGGLGTEAFF
J gene: TRBJ2-3; V gene: TRBV13; clone size: once; D gene: NA; CDR3 DNA: TGTGCCAGCAAGGGGTCGCTTCCCGGGGATACGCAGTATTTT; CDR3 protein: CASKGSLPGDTQYF
J gene: TRBJ1-1; V gene: TRBV4-1; clone size: NA; D gene: NA; CDR3 DNA: TGCGCCAGCAGCCAAGATCCGGACAGTCCAATGAACACTGAAGCTTTCTTT; CDR3 protein: CASSQDPDSPMNTEAFF
J gene: TRBJ2-1; V gene: TRBV5-6; clone size: few; D gene: NA; CDR3 DNA: TGTGCCAGCAGCTTAGGGCCGAGCTCCTACAATGAGCAGTTCTTC; CDR3 protein: CASSLGPSSYNEQFF
J gene: TRBJ1-1; V gene: TRBV7-6; clone size: NA; D gene: NA; CDR3 DNA: TGTGCCAGCAGCTTAGCGCAGTACACTGAAGCTTTCTTT; CDR3 protein: CASSLAQYTEAFF
J gene: TRBJ2-7; V gene: TRBV28; clone size: NA; D gene: NA; CDR3 DNA: TGTGCCAGCAGTTACCAGTCGGTTGGGGCATGGGAGCAGTACTTC; CDR3 protein: CASSYQSVGAWEQYF
J gene: TRBJ2-2; V gene: TRBV28; clone size: NA; D gene: TRBD1; CDR3 DNA: TGTGCCGTTCTCAGGGGGCGGCAGGCGAACACCGGGGAGCTGTTTTTT; CDR3 protein: CAVLRGRQANTGELFF
J gene: TRBJ1-5; V gene: TRBV2; clone size: few; D gene: NA; CDR3 DNA: TGTGCCAGCAGCGGACAGAGAAGCAATCAGCCCCAGCATTTT; CDR3 protein: CASSGQRSNQPQHF
J gene: TRBJ1-5; V gene: TRBV28; clone size: NA; D gene: TRBD1; CDR3 DNA: TGTGCCAGCTGGAGGGGGGACAGTGAATATCAGCCCCAGCATTTT; CDR3 protein: CASWRGDSEYQPQHF
J gene: TRBJ2-1; V gene: TRBV6-5; clone size: NA; D gene: TRBD2; CDR3 DNA: TGTGCCAGCAGCCGAGCGGGATCCACTTACAATGAGCAGTTCTTC; CDR3 protein: CASSRAGSTYNEQFF
J gene: TRBJ1-5; V gene: TRBV7-3; clone size: NA; D gene: TRBD1; CDR3 DNA: TGTGCCAGCAGATGCAGGGGGCGGTGGTATCCCCAGCATTTT; CDR3 protein: CASRCRGRWYPQHF
J gene: TRBJ1-6; V gene: TRBV7-8; clone size: NA; D gene: TRBD1; CDR3 DNA: TGTGCCAGCAGCTTCAGCAGGGGGGATAATTCACCCCTCCACTTT; CDR3 protein: CASSFSRGDNSPLHF
J gene: TRBJ2-1; V gene: TRBV7-6; clone size: NA; D gene: TRBD2; CDR3 DNA: TGTGCCAGCAGCTTAGATGGCGGGGGGAATGAGCAGTTCTTC; CDR3 protein: CASSLDGGGNEQFF